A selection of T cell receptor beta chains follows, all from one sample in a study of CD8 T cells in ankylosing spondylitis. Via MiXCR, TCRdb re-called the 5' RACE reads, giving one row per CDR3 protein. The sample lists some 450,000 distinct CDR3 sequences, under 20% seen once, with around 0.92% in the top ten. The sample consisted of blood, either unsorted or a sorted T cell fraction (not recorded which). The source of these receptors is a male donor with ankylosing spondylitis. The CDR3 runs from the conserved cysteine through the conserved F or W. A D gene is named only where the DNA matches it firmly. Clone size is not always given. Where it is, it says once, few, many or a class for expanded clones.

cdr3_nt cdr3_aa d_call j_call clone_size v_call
TGCAGTGCCACCTCCTGGGGGGAGGGTGGAGCTTTCTTT CSATSWGEGGAFF NA TRBJ1-1 NA TRBV20-1
TGTGCCAGCAGCTTGGAAGGTCCATCAGAAGAGACCCAGTACTTC CASSLEGPSEETQYF NA TRBJ2-5 NA TRBV5-8
TGCGCCAGCAGCTTTGGTCCACCAGGAGGCCCAGAGACCCAGTACTTC CASSFGPPGGPETQYF NA TRBJ2-5 NA TRBV5-1
TGTGCCTGGAGCCTCCGACCCGGCCTGTGGTCCTACGAGCAGTACTTC CAWSLRPGLWSYEQYF NA TRBJ2-7 NA TRBV30
TGTGCCAGCAGCAAGGGACAGGGCGGTAGTTGGTATGGCTACACCTTC CASSKGQGGSWYGYTF TRBD1 TRBJ1-2 NA TRBV25-1
TGCAGCGTTGCTAGCGGTGGGAACACTGAAGCTTTCTTT CSVASGGNTEAFF NA TRBJ1-1 NA TRBV29-1
TGTGCCAGCACGGCCGGCAGGGACCAGCCCCAGCATTTT CASTAGRDQPQHF NA TRBJ1-5 NA TRBV6-1
TGTGCCAGCAGCACGACTAGCGGGAGAGTGGACACCGGGGAGCTGTTTTTT CASSTTSGRVDTGELFF TRBD2 TRBJ2-2 NA TRBV7-3
TGTGCCAGCAGCGCGCGCCCCGCTGGGGGATCTAACTATGGCTACACCTTC CASSARPAGGSNYGYTF NA TRBJ1-2 NA TRBV9
TGTGCCAGCAGTGACTTACAGGGGAGGGGAAACATTCAGTACTTC CASSDLQGRGNIQYF NA TRBJ2-4 NA TRBV6-4
TGTGCCAGCAGTGAATACGGGGGAGACAGGGTGGGGACTGAAGCTTTCTTT CASSEYGGDRVGTEAFF TRBD1 TRBJ1-1 few TRBV25-1
TGTGCCACCAGTACAGGGGGAGGCTACACCTTC CATSTGGGYTF TRBD1 TRBJ1-2 NA TRBV24-1
TGTGCCAGCAGCGTAGGGACACTATCCCTCCGGGAGACCCAGTACTTC CASSVGTLSLRETQYF NA TRBJ2-5 NA TRBV9
TGTGCCAGCAGCCCCACCCGGGGACAGGGGCCTGAAGCTTTCTTT CASSPTRGQGPEAFF TRBD1 TRBJ1-1 few TRBV11-2
TGTGCCAGCAGCTCGCCGGACAGGGGGCGTTTCGGTGGCTACACCTTC CASSSPDRGRFGGYTF TRBD1 TRBJ1-2 NA TRBV11-2
TGTGCCAGCAGCCCGGGACTAGCGGGAGATTCGGGTACGCAGTATTTT CASSPGLAGDSGTQYF TRBD2 TRBJ2-3 few TRBV7-2
TGTCCCTCCCCCAAAGTAAAAGCCTCCTGCGAGCAGTACTTC CPSPKVKASCEQYF NA TRBJ2-7 NA TRBV9
TGTGCCAGCAGCTTGGCAGGAGCAGATACGCAGTATTTT CASSLAGADTQYF NA TRBJ2-3 many TRBV5-1
TGTGCCACCACGGGGGGGCGGGGCTACGAGCAGTACTTC CATTGGRGYEQYF TRBD2 TRBJ2-7 NA TRBV25-1
TGTGCCAGCAGTTCCCGCGGGACAAGGGGCACCTATGAGCAGTTCTTC CASSSRGTRGTYEQFF NA TRBJ2-1 NA TRBV12-3/TRBV12-4
TGCAGCGTTTGGACCAAAGCAACTAATGAAAAACTGTTTTTT CSVWTKATNEKLFF NA TRBJ1-4 few TRBV29-1
TGTGCCAGCAGCCCGGACTGGTCCTACGAGCAGTACTTC CASSPDWSYEQYF NA TRBJ2-7 NA TRBV5-4
TGCAGTGGGTTGGACGGTCGGACTAGCTCGTATGAGCAGTTCTTC CSGLDGRTSSYEQFF TRBD2 TRBJ2-1 NA TRBV20-1
TGCGCCAGCAGCTTGGGAGAGGGGTCTGGAAACACCATATATTTT CASSLGEGSGNTIYF NA TRBJ1-3 NA TRBV5-1
TGTGCCAGCAGCAACCCCGACAGGGTTGGGACCGGGGAGCTGTTTTTT CASSNPDRVGTGELFF TRBD1 TRBJ2-2 few TRBV5-8
TGTGCCAGCAGCTTAACAGGGCTGGGGAGCAATCAGCCCCAGCATTTT CASSLTGLGSNQPQHF NA TRBJ1-5 few TRBV5-6
TGTGCCAGCACCATAGCGGGAGGCAACACCGGGGAGCTGTTTTTT CASTIAGGNTGELFF TRBD2 TRBJ2-2 NA TRBV28
TGTGCCAGCAGTTTAGCCCAGGCTGAAAAACTGTTTTTT CASSLAQAEKLFF NA TRBJ1-4 NA TRBV12-3/TRBV12-4
TGCGCCAGCAGCTTCAAGGACAGGGATATTCTTTGGGGCACAGATACGCAGTATTTT CASSFKDRDILWGTDTQYF TRBD1 TRBJ2-3 NA TRBV5-1
TGTGCCACCAGCAGAGAAGGGGAGCTGTTTTTT CATSREGELFF NA TRBJ2-2 NA TRBV15
TGTGCCAGCAGCCGGACAGGGGTAAGCAATCAGCCCCAGCATTTT CASSRTGVSNQPQHF TRBD1 TRBJ1-5 NA TRBV12-3/TRBV12-4
TGTGCCAGCAGGGACAGTTACGGGGAGCTGTTTTTT CASRDSYGELFF NA TRBJ2-2 many TRBV6-5
TGCGCCAGCAGCTTGTCCGGGGGGAACTCCTACGAGCAGTACTTC CASSLSGGNSYEQYF TRBD2 TRBJ2-7 few TRBV5-1
TGTGCCAGCAGCCGATCGGGAGTCTCTGGGGCCAACGTCCTGACTTTC CASSRSGVSGANVLTF NA TRBJ2-6 few TRBV3-1
TGTGCCAGCAGTATGAACCCGGGACTAGTCCTTGAGCAGTTCTTC CASSMNPGLVLEQFF TRBD2 TRBJ2-1 few TRBV12-3/TRBV12-4
TGTGCCACCAGAAAAACACAGGGACCCACAGATACGCAGTATTTT CATRKTQGPTDTQYF NA TRBJ2-3 NA TRBV15
TGTGCCAGCAGTTTAGGGTCCGAATTGGGCTACACCTTC CASSLGSELGYTF NA TRBJ1-2 NA TRBV12-3/TRBV12-4
TGTGCCAGCATCGGCTGGGGTTCCTCGCACGAGCAGTACTTC CASIGWGSSHEQYF NA TRBJ2-7 NA TRBV28
TGTGCCAGCAGTTTGGGAGCGGGACAGACCTACGAGCAGTACTTC CASSLGAGQTYEQYF NA TRBJ2-7 NA TRBV28
TGTGCCAGCAGTTTGACAGCTGAAGCTTTCTTT CASSLTAEAFF NA TRBJ1-1 many TRBV12-3/TRBV12-4
TGTGCCAGCAGCTCCCGAGCCGGACCCAATGAGCAGTTCTTC CASSSRAGPNEQFF NA TRBJ2-1 NA TRBV7-3
TGTGCCAGCAGCGTTGAGGGGGGACAGAGACCCTCTAGCACAGATACGCAGTATTTT CASSVEGGQRPSSTDTQYF NA TRBJ2-3 NA TRBV9
TGTGCCAGCAGCCAACATGGGGCCATGAACACTGAAGCTTTCTTT CASSQHGAMNTEAFF NA TRBJ1-1 NA TRBV3-1
TGTGCCACCAGCAGAGACCTAGCGGGACCAGCCACGGTTCAAGAGACCCAGTACTTC CATSRDLAGPATVQETQYF TRBD2 TRBJ2-5 NA TRBV15
TGTGCCAGCAGCCATAACAGGCCTGGCTACACCTTC CASSHNRPGYTF NA TRBJ1-2 few TRBV7-9
TGTGCCAGCAGTTTTAAACAGGGGGGTTACAATGAGCAGTTCTTC CASSFKQGGYNEQFF TRBD1 TRBJ2-1 NA TRBV12-3/TRBV12-4
TGTGCCAGCAGTTTAAAAGTGAGCACTGAAGCTTTCTTT CASSLKVSTEAFF NA TRBJ1-1 NA TRBV12-3/TRBV12-4
TGTGCCAGCAGCTTGGACTTGACTAGCGGGCAAGAGACCCAGTACTTC CASSLDLTSGQETQYF TRBD2 TRBJ2-5 few TRBV7-8
TGCAGTGCTAGGCGGCGCGTCAGCCTCCATCCCGAAGCTTTCTTT CSARRRVSLHPEAFF NA TRBJ1-1 few TRBV20-1
TGTGCCAGTAGTACAGGCTCGAAGAACACCATATATTTT CASSTGSKNTIYF NA TRBJ1-3 NA TRBV19
TGTGCCAGTAGTATGAGGGACTCGATATACAATGAGCAGTTCTTC CASSMRDSIYNEQFF NA TRBJ2-1 NA TRBV19
TGTGCCAGCAGCCCGAGCTCCTATAATTCACCCCTCCACTTT CASSPSSYNSPLHF NA TRBJ1-6 many TRBV12-3/TRBV12-4
TGCAGTGCTCCGACTAGCGGGAGTAACGAGCAGTACTTC CSAPTSGSNEQYF TRBD2 TRBJ2-7 few TRBV20-1
TGTGCTAGCAGCCCGCAACTTACAGGGTCCGGGGAGCTGTTTTTT CASSPQLTGSGELFF NA TRBJ2-2 NA TRBV7-7